The present entry profiles one T cell receptor beta chain with its context. This entry is derived from a study of Ad26.COV2.S vaccination and SARS-CoV-2 variants. Study summary: Dosing was one shot or two shots 56 days apart.

Losses at the gene ends were 5 bases for V and 2 bases for J; bases not matched to a gene: 18. The V gene's germline CDR1 is SGHTA and CDR2 FQGNSA. This CDR3 has 19 amino acids. Assay: immunoSEQ multiplex PCR; the TCRdb copy retains only in-frame clones and omits some. The data show under 600,000 clones, roughly nine tenths seen once. The sample's treatment: approximately 18 received Ad26.COV2.S at low or high dose, single or two shots; several received placebo; per-sample allocation not given. Vaccine and placebo recipients were sampled on day 63 after the first injection. An Ad26 vector was used to express Wuhan-strain SARS-CoV-2 spike as the vaccine.

The sample in question was peripheral blood, obtained in a trial of Ad26.COV2.S vaccine versus placebo. The clonotype originates from a person between 18 and 60 years old who received the Ad26.COV2.S COVID-19 vaccine or a placebo. The chain couples TRBV7-2 to TRBJ1-2; 9 bases are a match to TRBD1. DNA for the CDR3: TGTGCCAGCAGCCCGAAGGGGGGACAGGGTGAGGGCACGAACTATGGCTACACCTTC. Translated: CASSPKGGQGEGTNYGYTF.